This T cell receptor beta chain was documented in a study of spatial heterogeneity in lung cancer. At the level of the study: A consistent excess of beta-chain over alpha-chain sequences was detected.

TCRdb recomputed calls from the 5' RACE reads with MiXCR, one row per CDR3 protein. The sample holds around 66,000 distinct CDR3 sequences; approximately 6% are singletons and the top ten take over 12%. Time point defined: sample taken at primary tumor resection. Whole RNA, isolated from tumor, nontumor lung or frozen PBMC, was sequenced without prior sorting. After removal of 5 bases from V and 5 bases from J, the junction contained 8 bases not matched to a gene. The length of the CDR3 is 15 residues. The germline gives CDR1 MNHEY, CDR2 SMNVEV (reference sequence). At least ten counts were recorded for this clonotype.

The TCR comes from a female donor with early-stage non-small cell lung cancer. The chain links TRBV27 to TRBJ2-5; 10 nucleotides agree with TRBD1. The starting material was PBMCs, obtained at surgery. The CDR3 loop reads CASSRAGTGVETQYF. The CDR3 region has the DNA TGTGCCAGCAGTAGGGCCGGGACAGGGGTCGAGACCCAGTACTTC.